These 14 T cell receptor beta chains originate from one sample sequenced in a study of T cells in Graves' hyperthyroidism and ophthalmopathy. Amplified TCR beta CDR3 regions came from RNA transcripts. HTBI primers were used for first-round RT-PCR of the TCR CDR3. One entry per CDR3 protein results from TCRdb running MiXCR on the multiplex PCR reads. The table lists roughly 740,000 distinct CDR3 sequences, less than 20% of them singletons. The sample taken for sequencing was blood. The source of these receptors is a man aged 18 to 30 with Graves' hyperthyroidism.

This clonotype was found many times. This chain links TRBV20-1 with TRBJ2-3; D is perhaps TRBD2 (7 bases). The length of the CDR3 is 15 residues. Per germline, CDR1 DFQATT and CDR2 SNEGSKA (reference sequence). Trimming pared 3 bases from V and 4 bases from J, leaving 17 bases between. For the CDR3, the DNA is TGCAGTGCTAGGGGGGGGGCAGGGTTGCCAGATACGCAGTATTTT. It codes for CSARGGAGLPDTQYF.

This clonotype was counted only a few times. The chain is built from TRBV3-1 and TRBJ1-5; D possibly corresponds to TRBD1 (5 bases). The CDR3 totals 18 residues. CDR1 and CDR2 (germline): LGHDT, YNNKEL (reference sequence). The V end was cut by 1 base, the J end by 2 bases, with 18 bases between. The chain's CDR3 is CASSQGAGMGSGNQPQHF. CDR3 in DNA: TGTGCCAGCAGCCAAGGGGCAGGGATGGGGTCTGGCAATCAGCCCCAGCATTTT.

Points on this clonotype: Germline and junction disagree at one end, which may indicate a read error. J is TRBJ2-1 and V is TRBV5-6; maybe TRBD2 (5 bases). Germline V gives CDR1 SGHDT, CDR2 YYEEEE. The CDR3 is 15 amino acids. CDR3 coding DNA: TGTGCCAGCACCTTGAGGCGGTCGGGTAGCGATGGGCAGTTCTTC. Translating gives CASTLRRSGSDGQFF.

The CDR3 spells CAISGKQGWGTGELFF. The CDR3 DNA reads TGTGCCATCAGTGGGAAACAGGGATGGGGCACCGGGGAGCTGTTTTTT. The J gene is TRBJ2-2, the V gene TRBV10-3; the D gene is possibly TRBD1 (6 bases). The CDR3 covers 16 residues. Germline CDR1 and CDR2: ENHRY and SYGVKD. V lost 4 bases, J lost 4 bases, and 16 bases lay in between.

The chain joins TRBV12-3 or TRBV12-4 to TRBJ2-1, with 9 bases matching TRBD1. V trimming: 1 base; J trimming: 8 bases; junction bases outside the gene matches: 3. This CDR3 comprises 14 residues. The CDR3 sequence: CASSLGTGDDEQFF. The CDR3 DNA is TGTGCCAGCAGTTTAGGGACAGGGGATGATGAGCAGTTCTTC.

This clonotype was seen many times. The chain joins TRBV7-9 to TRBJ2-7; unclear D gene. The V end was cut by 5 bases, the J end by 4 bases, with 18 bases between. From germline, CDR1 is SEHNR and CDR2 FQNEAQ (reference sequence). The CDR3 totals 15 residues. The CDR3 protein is CASSAASKAVYEQYF. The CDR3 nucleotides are TGTGCCAGCAGCGCAGCCTCGAAGGCAGTTTACGAGCAGTACTTC.

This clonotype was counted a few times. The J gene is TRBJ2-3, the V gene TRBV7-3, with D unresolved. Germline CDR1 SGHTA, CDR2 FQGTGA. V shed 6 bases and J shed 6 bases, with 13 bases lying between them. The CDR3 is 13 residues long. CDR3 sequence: CASSSVVSDTQYF. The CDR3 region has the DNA TGTGCCAGCAGTTCCGTGGTATCGGATACGCAGTATTTT.

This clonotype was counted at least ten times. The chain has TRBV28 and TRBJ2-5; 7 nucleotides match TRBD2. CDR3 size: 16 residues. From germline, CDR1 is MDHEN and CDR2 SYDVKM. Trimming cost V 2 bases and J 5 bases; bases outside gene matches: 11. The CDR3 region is CASSLGGGPSRETQYF. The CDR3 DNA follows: TGTGCCAGCAGTTTAGGGGGAGGGCCCTCCCGGGAGACCCAGTACTTC.

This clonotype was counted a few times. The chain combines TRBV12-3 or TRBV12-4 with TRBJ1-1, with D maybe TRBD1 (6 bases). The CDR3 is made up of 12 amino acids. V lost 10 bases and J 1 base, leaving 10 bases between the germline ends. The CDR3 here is CATGHSNTEAFF. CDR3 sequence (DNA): TGTGCCACGGGACATTCGAACACTGAAGCTTTCTTT.

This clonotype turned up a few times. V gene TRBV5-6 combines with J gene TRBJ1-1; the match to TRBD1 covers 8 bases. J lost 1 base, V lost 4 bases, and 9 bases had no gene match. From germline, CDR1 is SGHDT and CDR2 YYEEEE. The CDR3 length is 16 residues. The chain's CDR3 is CASSRPGTGSNTEAFF. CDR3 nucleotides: TGTGCCAGCAGCCGTCCCGGGACAGGATCGAACACTGAAGCTTTCTTT.

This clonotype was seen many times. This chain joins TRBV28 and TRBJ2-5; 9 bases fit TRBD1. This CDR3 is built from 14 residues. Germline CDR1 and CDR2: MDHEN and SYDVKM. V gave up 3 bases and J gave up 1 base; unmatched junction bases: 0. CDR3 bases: TGTGCCAGCAGTTTGACAGGGGGCCAAGAGACCCAGTACTTC. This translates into CASSLTGGQETQYF.

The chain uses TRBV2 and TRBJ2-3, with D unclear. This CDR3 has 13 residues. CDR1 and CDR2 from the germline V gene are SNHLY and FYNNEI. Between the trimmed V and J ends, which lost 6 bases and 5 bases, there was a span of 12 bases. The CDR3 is CASSYGPGDTQYF. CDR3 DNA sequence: TGTGCCAGCAGCTACGGCCCGGGAGATACGCAGTATTTT.

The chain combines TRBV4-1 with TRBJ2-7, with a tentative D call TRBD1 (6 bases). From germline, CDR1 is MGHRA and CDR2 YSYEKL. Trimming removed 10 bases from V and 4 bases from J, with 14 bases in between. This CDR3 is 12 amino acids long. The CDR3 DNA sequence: TGCGCCAAGGGGGAAAGTCCTTACGAGCAGTACTTC. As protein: CAKGESPYEQYF.

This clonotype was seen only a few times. The CDR3 nucleotides are TGTGCCAGCTCACAGTACGGACAGGGGAGGTCCTACGAGCAGTACTTC. Its protein product is CASSQYGQGRSYEQYF. The chain has TRBV18 and TRBJ2-7; the match to TRBD1 covers 9 bases. Germline V gives CDR1 KGHSH, CDR2 LQKENI. The CDR3 consists of 16 residues. V dropped 4 bases and J dropped 1; count of bases not matched to a gene: 8. The full variable domain, its missing parts supplied by reference TRBV18 and TRBJ2-7, is NAGVMQNPRHLVRRRGQEARLRCSPMKGHSHVYWYRQLPEEGLKFMVYLQKENIIDESGMPKERFSAEFPKEGPSILRIQQVVRGDSAAYFCASSQYGQGRSYEQYFGPGTRLTVT.